The 9 T cell receptor beta chains presented below share a single source sample, sequenced in a study of T cells in Graves' hyperthyroidism and ophthalmopathy. Regions amplified from RNA transcripts were the TCR beta CDR3 regions. HTBI primers were employed in a first-round RT-PCR of the TCR CDR3. TCRdb reprocessed the multiplex PCR reads with MiXCR, giving one entry per CDR3 protein. The data hold 550,000 to 650,000 distinct CDR3 sequences, with around 14% observed a single time. The sequencing sample was made of blood. The receptor set was obtained from a woman younger than 45 with Graves' hyperthyroidism that later progressed to Graves' ophthalmopathy.

This clonotype was recorded many times. The chain links TRBV2 to TRBJ1-5; D is unresolved. The V end lost 4 bases, the J end lost 3 bases, and 13 bases lay between the germline ends. The CDR3 length is 15 residues. CDR1 and CDR2 from the germline V gene are SNHLY and FYNNEI. As DNA, the CDR3 is TGTGCCAGCAGTGGGTGGCGGGGTGCCAATCAGCCCCAGCATTTT. The encoded protein is CASSGWRGANQPQHF.

There are a few counts of this clonotype. V is TRBV19 and J is TRBJ1-4, with TRBD1 matching 9 bases. The CDR3 runs to 15 residues. The germline V gene has CDR1 LNHDA and CDR2 SQIVND (reference sequence). V lost 5 bases and J lost 3; bases outside the gene matches: 4. The CDR3 loop is CASSLQGAANEKLFF. The CDR3 bases are TGTGCCAGTAGTTTACAGGGGGCGGCTAATGAAAAACTGTTTTTT.

This clonotype was observed many times. The chain uses TRBV11-2 and TRBJ1-2; D is unclear. Germline V gene data show CDR1 as SGHAT and CDR2 as FQNNGV. CDR3 length: 15 amino acids. The V and J ends lost 5 bases and 1 base respectively, with 14 bases between them. The CDR3 sequence: CASSPGSMVNYGYTF. The CDR3, as DNA: TGTGCCAGCAGCCCCGGCTCGATGGTTAACTATGGCTACACCTTC.

V usage is TRBV24-1 and J usage is TRBJ2-1, with 15 bases identical to TRBD2. CDR1 is KGHDR and CDR2 is SFDVKD in the germline V gene. Trimming at V came to 3 bases and at J to 5 bases, leaving 4 bases not matched to a gene. CDR3 length: 17 amino acids. The CDR3: CATSDPGLAGGHNEQFF. The CDR3 DNA follows: TGTGCCACCAGTGATCCGGGACTAGCGGGAGGACACAATGAGCAGTTCTTC.

This sequence joins TRBV7-9 and TRBJ1-5; D gene uncertain. The V gene's germline CDR1 is SEHNR and CDR2 FQNEAQ (reference sequence). V was clipped by 4 bases and J by 3 bases, with 10 bases between them. This CDR3 region has 14 residues. This chain's CDR3 is CASSSRVDNQPQHF. In DNA form, the CDR3 reads TGTGCCAGCAGCTCCCGGGTCGACAATCAGCCCCAGCATTTT.

This clonotype was recorded a few times. The rearrangement links TRBV6-5 to TRBJ1-3; tentative D call: TRBD1 (5 bases). This CDR3 contains 14 residues. Deletions cut 4 bases from V and 6 bases from J, with 13 bases between. CDR1 is MNHEY and CDR2 is SVGAGI in the germline V gene. Written as DNA, the CDR3 is TGTGCCAGCAGTTTGGGGGGTCCCATAAACACCATATATTTT. Translating gives CASSLGGPINTIYF.

This clonotype showed up many times. V usage is TRBV5-1 and J usage is TRBJ2-3; D gene unclear. V was pared by 0 bases and J by 4 bases, with 12 bases between. CDR3 length equals 15 residues. CDR1 SGHRS and CDR2 YFSETQ come from the germline V gene. CDR3 coding DNA: TGCGCCAGCAGCTTGGCGCGCGGTATCGCAGATACGCAGTATTTT. This translates into CASSLARGIADTQYF.

V and J are TRBV15 and TRBJ2-7; 7 nucleotides match TRBD1. This CDR3 is built from 15 residues. Trimming took 0 bases from V and 4 from J; bases not matched to a gene: 6. Germline CDR1 reads LNHNV; CDR2 reads YYDKDF (reference sequence). CDR3 coding DNA: TGTGCCACCAGCAGAGATGACAGGGCGCGGTACGAGCAGTACTTC. Residues: CATSRDDRARYEQYF. Full variable domain (remainder filled in from reference TRBV15 and TRBJ2-7): DAMVIQNPRYQVTQFGKPVTLSCSQTLNHNVMYWYQQKSSQAPKLLFHYYDKDFNNEADTPDNFQSRRPNTSFCFLDIRSPGLGDTAMYLCATSRDDRARYEQYFGPGTRLTVT.

This clonotype was seen ten or more times. This chain joins TRBV6-1 and TRBJ1-2; 7 bases match TRBD1. Germline V gene sequence: CDR1 MNHNS, CDR2 SASEGT. This CDR3 has 15 amino acids. V was pared by 2 bases and J by 5 bases, with 8 bases of the junction left unmatched. The CDR3 region has the DNA TGTGCCAGCAGTGAATGGGGGACAGCCGCTTATGGCTACACCTTC. Protein product: CASSEWGTAAYGYTF.